The 10 T cell receptor beta chains below come from one sample, sequenced in a study of spatial heterogeneity in lung cancer. TCRdb processed the 5' RACE reads anew with MiXCR; each CDR3 protein has one entry. The sample has roughly 39,000 distinct CDR3 sequences; roughly 8% are singletons. Time point described: sample taken at primary tumor resection. The source was PBMCs, collected at surgery. Every receptor here comes from a male donor with early-stage non-small cell lung cancer.

This clonotype was detected only a few times. V is TRBV12-3 or TRBV12-4 and J is TRBJ1-1, with D maybe TRBD1 (6 bases). Trimming stripped 7 bases from V and 5 bases from J, with 8 bases between. The CDR3 runs 11 residues. CDR3 coding DNA: TGTGCCAGCATGAGGGGGACTGAAGCTTTCTTT. Translation gives CASMRGTEAFF.

In its sample, this clonotype was seen many times. The rearrangement uses TRBV7-9 and TRBJ2-7, with D possibly TRBD2 on 6 matching bases. The V and J ends lost 5 bases and 4 bases respectively, with 15 bases between them. CDR1 is SEHNR and CDR2 is FQNEAQ in the germline V gene (reference sequence). The CDR3 length is 14 residues. This chain's CDR3 is CASSIDLRGYEQYV. The CDR3 DNA follows: TGTGCCAGCAGCATAGACCTTCGGGGGTACGAGCAGTACGTC.

At least ten counts were recorded for this clonotype. The chain couples TRBV2 to TRBJ2-3; TRBD2 matches 10 bases. The CDR3 runs to 15 residues. Trimming took 2 bases from V and 5 from J; bases not matched to a gene: 4. Germline V gene lookup returns CDR1 SNHLY and CDR2 FYNNEI. CDR3 in amino acids: CASSERTSGLDTQYF. DNA for the CDR3: TGTGCCAGCAGTGAAAGGACTAGCGGATTAGATACGCAGTATTTT. Combining the CDR3 with reference TRBV2 and TRBJ2-3 gives the whole variable domain EPEVTQTPSHQVTQMGQEVILRCVPISNHLYFYWYRQILGQKVEFLVSFYNNEISEKSEIFDDQFSVERPDGSNFTLKIRSTKLEDSAMYFCASSERTSGLDTQYFGPGTRLTVL.

This clonotype was seen at least ten times. J is TRBJ2-7 and V is TRBV28; a possible D gene is TRBD1 (5 bases). CDR3 size: 14 residues. Trimming took 4 bases from V and 1 from J, leaving 11 bases between them. Per germline, CDR1 MDHEN and CDR2 SYDVKM. The CDR3 coding sequence is TGTGCCAGCAGTTCGTCTAGGGGATCCTACGAGCAGTACTTC. This sequence encodes CASSSSRGSYEQYF.

V is TRBV2 and J is TRBJ1-1, with D unclear. CDR3 length equals 15 residues. The V end was cut by 0 bases, the J end by 1 base, with 9 bases between. Germline V gene sequence: CDR1 SNHLY, CDR2 FYNNEI. The CDR3, as DNA: TGTGCCAGCAGTGAAGCCAACGACCCGAACACTGAAGCTTTCTTT. It yields the protein CASSEANDPNTEAFF.

This clonotype was seen many times. The chain uses TRBV30 and TRBJ1-1, with 8 positions matching TRBD1. This CDR3 has 14 residues. Trimming took 6 bases from V and 1 from J; bases not matched to a gene: 7. Germline CDR1 and CDR2: GTSNPN and SVGIG (reference sequence). For the CDR3, the DNA is TGTGCCTGTCCTTCCAGGGGGCGGAACACTGAAGCTTTCTTT. It specifies CACPSRGRNTEAFF.

V is TRBV7-9 and J is TRBJ2-1, with D perhaps matching TRBD1 (6 bases). CDR3 length equals 15 residues. Germline-derived CDR1 and CDR2 are SEHNR and FQNEAQ (reference sequence). V gave up 5 bases and J gave up 4 bases, with 15 bases separating them. The CDR3 region has the DNA TGTGCCAGCAGCCTGATAAGGACAGCTTACAATGAGCAGTTCTTC. This gives the protein CASSLIRTAYNEQFF.

This clonotype appeared many times. V and J are TRBV20-1 and TRBJ1-2; perhaps TRBD1 as D (5 bases). Germline V gene sequence: CDR1 DFQATT, CDR2 SNEGSKA (reference sequence). Trimming took 6 bases from V and 6 from J, leaving 17 bases between them. CDR3 length: 13 amino acids. This CDR3 is CSATWAGKNGYTF. CDR3 DNA sequence: TGCAGTGCCACTTGGGCAGGGAAGAATGGCTACACCTTC.

This clonotype was seen only a few times. This sequence joins TRBV10-3 and TRBJ2-1; 9 nucleotides align to TRBD1. In germline, CDR1 is ENHRY, CDR2 SYGVKD. Trimming removed 10 bases from V and 3 bases from J; junction bases left unmatched: 10. The CDR3 is 15 residues long. The DNA for the CDR3 is TGTGCCAACCAACCGGACAGGGGTGGCTACAATGAGCAGTTCTTC. Translated: CANQPDRGGYNEQFF.

This clonotype was seen repeatedly, ten times or more. CDR3 amino acids: CASSLLAASNQPQHF. For the CDR3, the DNA is TGTGCCAGCAGCTTATTGGCAGCCAGCAATCAGCCCCAGCATTTT. The chain has TRBV7-9 and TRBJ1-5; no clear D. This CDR3 region has 15 residues. Germline V gene lookup returns CDR1 SEHNR and CDR2 FQNEAQ (reference sequence). V was cut by 2 bases and J by 1 base, with 9 bases left in between. The entire variable domain, with the rest obtained from reference TRBV7-9 and TRBJ1-5, is as follows: DTGVSQNPRHKITKRGQNVTFRCDPISEHNRLYWYRQTLGQGPEFLTYFQNEAQLEKSRLLSDRFSAERPKGSFSTLEIQRTEQGDSAMYLCASSLLAASNQPQHFGDGTRLSIL.